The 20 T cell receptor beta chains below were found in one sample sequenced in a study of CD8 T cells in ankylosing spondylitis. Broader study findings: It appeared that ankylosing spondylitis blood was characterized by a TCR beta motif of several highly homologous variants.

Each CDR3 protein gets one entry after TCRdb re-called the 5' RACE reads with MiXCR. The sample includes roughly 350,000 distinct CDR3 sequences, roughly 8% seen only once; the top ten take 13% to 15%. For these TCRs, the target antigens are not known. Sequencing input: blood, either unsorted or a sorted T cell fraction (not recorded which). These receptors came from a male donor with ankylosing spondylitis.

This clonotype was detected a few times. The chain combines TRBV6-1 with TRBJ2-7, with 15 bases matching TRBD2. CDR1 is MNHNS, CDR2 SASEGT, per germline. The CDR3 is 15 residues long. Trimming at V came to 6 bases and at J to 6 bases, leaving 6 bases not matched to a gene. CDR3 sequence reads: CASSRTSGRVGEQYF. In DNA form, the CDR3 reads TGTGCCAGCAGCCGGACTAGCGGGAGGGTGGGCGAGCAGTACTTC.

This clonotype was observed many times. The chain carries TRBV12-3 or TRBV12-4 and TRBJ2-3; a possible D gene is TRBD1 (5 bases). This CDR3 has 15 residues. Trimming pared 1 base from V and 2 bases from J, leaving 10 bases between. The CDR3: CASSLDGAATDTQYF. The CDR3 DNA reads TGTGCCAGCAGTTTAGATGGGGCGGCCACAGATACGCAGTATTTT.

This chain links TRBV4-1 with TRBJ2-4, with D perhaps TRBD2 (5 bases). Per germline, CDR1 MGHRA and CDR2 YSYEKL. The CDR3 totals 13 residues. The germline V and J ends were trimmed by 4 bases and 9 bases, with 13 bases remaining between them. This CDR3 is CASSRPIAGIQYF. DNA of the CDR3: TGCGCCAGCAGCCGACCAATCGCGGGCATTCAGTACTTC.

In DNA, the CDR3 is TGTGCCAGCAGTTTTATCGGGATAACTTCCTACAATGAGCAGTTCTTC. It specifies CASSFIGITSYNEQFF. The chain uses TRBV12-3 or TRBV12-4 and TRBJ2-1; tentatively, D is TRBD2 (5 bases). With 3 bases removed from V and 1 base from J, the gap between germline ends came to 13 bases. The CDR3 consists of 16 residues.

In DNA, the CDR3 is TGTGCCAGCAGCCAAGCGCTAGCGGGAGTCTGGGGCTACAATGAGCAGTTCTTC. Its protein product is CASSQALAGVWGYNEQFF. This sequence joins TRBV4-2 and TRBJ2-1; 10 bases agree with TRBD2. This CDR3 is built from 18 residues. J lost 3 bases, V lost 1 base, and 9 bases had no gene match. Germline CDR1 and CDR2: LGHNA and YNFKEQ.

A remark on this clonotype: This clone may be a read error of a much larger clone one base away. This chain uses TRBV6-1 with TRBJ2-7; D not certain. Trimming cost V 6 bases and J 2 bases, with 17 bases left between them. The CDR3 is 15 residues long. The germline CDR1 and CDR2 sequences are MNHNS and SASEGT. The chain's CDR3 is CASSLADPETYEQYF. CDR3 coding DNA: TGTGCCAGCAGCCTGGCTGATCCAGAAACCTACGAGCAGTACTTC.

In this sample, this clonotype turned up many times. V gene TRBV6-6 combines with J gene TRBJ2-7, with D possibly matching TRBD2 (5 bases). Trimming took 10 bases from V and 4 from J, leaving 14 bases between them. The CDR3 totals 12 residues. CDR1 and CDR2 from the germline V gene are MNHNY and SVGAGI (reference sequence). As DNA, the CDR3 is TGTGCCATCTCTACGGGCGGGTACGAGCAGTACTTC. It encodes CAISTGGYEQYF.

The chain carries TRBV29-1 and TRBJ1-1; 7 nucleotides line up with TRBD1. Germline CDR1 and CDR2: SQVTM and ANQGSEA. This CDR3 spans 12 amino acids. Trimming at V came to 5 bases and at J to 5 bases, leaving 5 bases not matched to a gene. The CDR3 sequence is CSVLTGWTEAFF. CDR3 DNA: TGCAGCGTTCTGACAGGGTGGACTGAAGCTTTCTTT.

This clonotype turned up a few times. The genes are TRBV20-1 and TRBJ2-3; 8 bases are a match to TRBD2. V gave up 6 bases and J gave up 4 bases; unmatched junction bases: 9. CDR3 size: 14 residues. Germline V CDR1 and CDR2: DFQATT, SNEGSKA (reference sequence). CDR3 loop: CSAISGTGPDTQYF. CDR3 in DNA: TGCAGTGCCATTAGCGGGACGGGGCCAGATACGCAGTATTTT.

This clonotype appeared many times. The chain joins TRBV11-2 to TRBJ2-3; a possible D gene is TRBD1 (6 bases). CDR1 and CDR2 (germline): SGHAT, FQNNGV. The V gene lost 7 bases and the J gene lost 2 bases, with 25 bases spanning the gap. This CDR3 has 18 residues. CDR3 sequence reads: CASNRGTERRGVTDTQYF. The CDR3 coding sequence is TGTGCCAGCAACAGAGGGACGGAGCGCAGGGGTGTCACAGATACGCAGTATTTT.

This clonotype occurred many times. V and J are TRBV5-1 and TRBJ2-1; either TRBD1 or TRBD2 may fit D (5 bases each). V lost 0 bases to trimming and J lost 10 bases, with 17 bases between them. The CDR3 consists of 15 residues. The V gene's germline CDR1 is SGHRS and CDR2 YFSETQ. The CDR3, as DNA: TGCGCCAGCAGCTTGGGGGACGGGATTCCAAACGAGCAGTTCTTC. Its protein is CASSLGDGIPNEQFF.

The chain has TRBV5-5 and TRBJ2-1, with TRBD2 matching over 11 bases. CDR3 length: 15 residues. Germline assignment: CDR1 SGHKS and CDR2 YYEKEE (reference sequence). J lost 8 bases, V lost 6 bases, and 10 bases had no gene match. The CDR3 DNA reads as TGTGCCAGCAACGACCGACTAGCGGGATTAGATGAGCAGTTCTTC. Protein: CASNDRLAGLDEQFF.

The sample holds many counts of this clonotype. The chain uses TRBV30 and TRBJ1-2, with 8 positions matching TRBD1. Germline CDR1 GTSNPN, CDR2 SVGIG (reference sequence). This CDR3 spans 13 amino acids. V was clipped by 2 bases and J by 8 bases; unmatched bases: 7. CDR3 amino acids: CAWSKQGEGGYTF. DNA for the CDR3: TGTGCCTGGAGTAAACAGGGGGAAGGAGGCTACACCTTC.

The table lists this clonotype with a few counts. CDR3 coding DNA: TGCGCCAGCAGCTTGTTCTCGGGCAGGGGTAATTCACCCCTCCACTTT. This gives the protein CASSLFSGRGNSPLHF. The rearrangement joins TRBV5-1 to TRBJ1-6, with TRBD1 as a possible D gene (6 bases). The germline V gene encodes CDR1 SGHRS and CDR2 YFSETQ. The ends were cut back, 1 base at V and 6 bases at J, with 14 bases in the middle. The CDR3 extends over 16 amino acids.

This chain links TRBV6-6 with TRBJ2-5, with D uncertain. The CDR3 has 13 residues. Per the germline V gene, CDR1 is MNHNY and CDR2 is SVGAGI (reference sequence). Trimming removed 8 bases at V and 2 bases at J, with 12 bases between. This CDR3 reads CASAQIPQETQYF. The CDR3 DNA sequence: TGTGCCAGCGCCCAAATCCCGCAAGAGACCCAGTACTTC.

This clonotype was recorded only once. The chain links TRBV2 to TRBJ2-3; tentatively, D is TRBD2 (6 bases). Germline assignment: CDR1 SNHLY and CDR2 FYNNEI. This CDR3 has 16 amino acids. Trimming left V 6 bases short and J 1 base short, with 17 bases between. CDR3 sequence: CASSQSRASGTDTQYF. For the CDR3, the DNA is TGTGCCAGCAGCCAATCCCGGGCTAGCGGCACAGATACGCAGTATTTT.

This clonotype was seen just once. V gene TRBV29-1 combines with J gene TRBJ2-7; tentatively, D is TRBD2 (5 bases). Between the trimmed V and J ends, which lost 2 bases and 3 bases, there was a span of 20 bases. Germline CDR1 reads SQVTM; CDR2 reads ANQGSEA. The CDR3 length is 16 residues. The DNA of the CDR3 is TGCAGCGTTGAATCCGCGAAGGAGGCGGCGATCTACGAGCAGTACTTC. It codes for CSVESAKEAAIYEQYF.

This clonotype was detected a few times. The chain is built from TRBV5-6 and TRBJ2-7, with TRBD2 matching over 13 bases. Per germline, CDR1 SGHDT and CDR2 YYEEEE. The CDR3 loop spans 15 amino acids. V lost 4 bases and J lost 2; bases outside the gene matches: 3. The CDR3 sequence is CASSQLAGGTYEQYF. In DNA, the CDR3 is TGTGCCAGCAGCCAACTAGCGGGAGGGACCTACGAGCAGTACTTC. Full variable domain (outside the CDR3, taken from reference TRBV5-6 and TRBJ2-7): DAGVTQSPTHLIKTRGQQVTLRCSPKSGHDTVSWYQQALGQGPQFIFQYYEEEERQRGNFPDRFSGHQFPNYSSELNVNALLLGDSALYLCASSQLAGGTYEQYFGPGTRLTVT.

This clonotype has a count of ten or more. The CDR3 sequence is CASSLYRRTWVEQYF. In DNA, the CDR3 is TGTGCCAGCAGTTTATACCGACGGACCTGGGTCGAGCAGTACTTC. The V and J genes are TRBV28 and TRBJ2-7; D unresolved. Germline V gene data show CDR1 as MDHEN and CDR2 as SYDVKM. The V gene lost 1 base and the J gene lost 6 bases, with 16 bases spanning the gap. CDR3 length: 15 residues.

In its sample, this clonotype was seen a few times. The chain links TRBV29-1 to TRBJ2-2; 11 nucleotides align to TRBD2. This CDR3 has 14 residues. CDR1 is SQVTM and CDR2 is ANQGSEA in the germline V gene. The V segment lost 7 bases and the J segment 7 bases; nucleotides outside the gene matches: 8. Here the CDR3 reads CSAGLAGGGGELFF. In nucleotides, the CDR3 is TGCAGCGCCGGGCTAGCGGGGGGCGGCGGGGAGCTGTTTTTT.